This paragraph covers one T cell receptor beta chain sequence. The CDR3 is 11 amino acids. The record originates from a study of T cell responses to AZD1222 COVID-19 vaccine. The repertoire was sequenced with immunoSEQ multiplex PCR; TCRdb's copy has only in-frame clones and lacks some. The sample consists of more than 60,000 clones, roughly 84% of them appearing once. The source is an adult in good health. The sequencing here drew on peripheral blood, taken on day 0 of AZD1222 vaccination. The gene calls are TRBV21-1 and TRBJ2-4. TRBV21-1 is designated a pseudogene. In DNA, the CDR3 is TGTGCCAGCAGCAGCCTAAACATTCAGTACTTC. Translation: CASSSLNIQYF.